This entry lists 8 T cell receptor beta chains sequenced from one sample in a study of Ad26.COV2.S vaccination and SARS-CoV-2 variants. The protocol was immunoSEQ multiplex PCR, while the TCRdb copy is restricted to in-frame clones and leaves out a portion. The sample holds about 350,000 clones, 80% to 90% seen once. Treatment denoted: around 19 received Ad26.COV2.S at low or high dose, single or two shots; several received placebo; per-sample allocation not given. Vaccine and placebo recipients were sampled on day 63 after the first injection. The sample consisted of peripheral blood, taken in a trial of Ad26.COV2.S vaccine versus placebo. Receptors originate from a person between 18 and 59 years old who received the Ad26.COV2.S COVID-19 vaccine or a placebo.

This chain joins TRBV19 and TRBJ2-5; possibly TRBD1 for D (6 bases). Germline loops: CDR1 LNHDA, CDR2 SQIVND (reference sequence). Between the trimmed V and J ends, which lost 1 base and 1 base, there was a span of 13 bases. This CDR3 has 16 amino acids. This CDR3 is CASSIGGRGPQETQYF. CDR3 bases: TGTGCCAGTAGTATAGGTGGCAGGGGACCCCAAGAGACCCAGTACTTC.

This clone was seen only once. The chain couples TRBV7-2 to TRBJ2-5, with 7 nucleotides matching TRBD1. The trim removed 7 bases at V and 5 bases at J, leaving 7 bases unmatched. This CDR3 comprises 13 residues. Germline CDR1 is SGHTA and CDR2 is FQGNSA. As DNA, the CDR3 is TGTGCCAGCACCGACAGGGTACGGGAGACCCAGTACTTC. Protein: CASTDRVRETQYF.

The V call is TRBV27, the J call TRBJ1-3; no definite D call. Trimming removed 0 bases from V and 4 bases from J, with 10 bases in between. The germline V gene has CDR1 MNHEY and CDR2 SMNVEV (reference sequence). The CDR3 is made up of 15 amino acids. The CDR3 here is CASSLSGMLGNTIYF. CDR3 nucleotides: TGTGCCAGCAGTTTATCGGGGATGCTGGGAAACACCATATATTTT.

The chain has TRBV5-6 and TRBJ2-5; possibly TRBD1 or TRBD2 for D (5 bases each). In germline, CDR1 is SGHDT, CDR2 YYEEEE. CDR3 length: 14 amino acids. Trimming stripped 1 base from V and 3 bases from J, with 10 bases between. The CDR3 DNA follows: TGTGCCAGCAGCTTGAGTCGGGGCGAAGAGACCCAGTACTTC. This gives the protein CASSLSRGEETQYF.

The gene calls are TRBV5-1 and TRBJ1-2; 10 bases match TRBD1. Germline V CDR1 and CDR2: SGHRS, YFSETQ. The CDR3 is 18 amino acids. The ends lost 6 bases at V and 2 bases at J; junction bases unmatched: 16. The CDR3 here is CASTTSPRTGGGNYGYTF. The CDR3, as DNA: TGCGCCAGCACCACCTCCCCACGGACAGGGGGGGGAAACTATGGCTACACCTTC.

This sequence joins TRBV6-2 or TRBV6-3 and TRBJ2-2; no reliable D call. CDR3 length: 14 amino acids. The V gene's germline CDR1 is MNHEY and CDR2 SVGEGT. Deletions cut 3 bases from V and 6 bases from J, with 11 bases between. CDR3 coding DNA: TGTGCCAGCAGTTATCTCTCGGCCGCCGGGGAGCTGTTTTTT. Its protein is CASSYLSAAGELFF.

The chain couples TRBV6-5 to TRBJ1-1; D remains ambiguous. The germline V and J ends were trimmed by 0 bases and 11 bases, with 16 bases remaining between them. The CDR3 runs 14 residues. Germline CDR1 is MNHEY and CDR2 is SVGAGI. CDR3 amino acids: CASSYSTRVDGAFF. As DNA, the CDR3 is TGTGCCAGCAGTTACTCGACAAGGGTTGATGGGGCTTTCTTT.

This clone has just one count. J is TRBJ2-7 and V is TRBV6-2 or TRBV6-3; 10 nucleotides line up with TRBD1. This CDR3 is 14 amino acids long. The V segment lost 2 bases and the J segment 4 bases; nucleotides outside the gene matches: 2. Per the germline V gene, CDR1 is MNHEY and CDR2 is SVGEGT. This chain's CDR3 is CASSYRTGGYEQYF. In DNA, the CDR3 is TGTGCCAGCAGTTACAGGACAGGGGGGTACGAGCAGTACTTC.